The rows below give T cell receptor beta chains drawn from one sample of a study of blood T cell repertoires in COVID-19. Clones were sequenced by immunoSEQ multiplex PCR, and TCRdb holds only the in-frame ones, with some missing. The data show 300,000 to 350,000 clones, 87% seen once. The sample consisted of peripheral blood. The receptors stem from a woman aged 45-65 years with COVID-19, enrolled during active disease. CDR3s include the opening cysteine and the closing phenylalanine or tryptophan. Each record gives: J gene, D gene, clone size, V gene, CDR3 DNA, CDR3 protein. D genes are given only for firm matches. Expanded clones get a size class; other rows say once, few or many, or leave the size out.

J: TRBJ1-1
D: NA
size: NA
V: TRBV6-4
DNA: TGTGCCAGCAGGGGTTACAGGACAGATGAAGCTTTCTTT
CDR3: CASRGYRTDEAFF

J: TRBJ1-3
D: NA
size: NA
V: TRBV19
DNA: TGTGCCAGTAGTACTCTAACTCAACGGGCTGGAAACACCATATATTTT
CDR3: CASSTLTQRAGNTIYF

J: TRBJ2-2
D: NA
size: NA
V: TRBV6-5
DNA: TGTGCCAGCAGTCAGCGGACTCGGATGGCCGGGGAGCTGTTTTTT
CDR3: CASSQRTRMAGELFF

J: TRBJ2-1
D: TRBD2
size: once
V: TRBV11-2
DNA: TGTGCCAGCAGCCTAGCGGGAGTTGGTTACAATGAGCAGTTCTTC
CDR3: CASSLAGVGYNEQFF

J: TRBJ2-7
D: TRBD2
size: NA
V: TRBV6-5
DNA: TGTGCCAGCAGTTACCTAGCGGGGAACTACGAGCAGTACTTC
CDR3: CASSYLAGNYEQYF

J: TRBJ1-5
D: TRBD1
size: NA
V: TRBV9
DNA: TGTGCCAGCAGCGTAGGGGAAAGGGGGCATCAGCCCCAGCATTTT
CDR3: CASSVGERGHQPQHF

J: TRBJ2-2
D: NA
size: NA
V: TRBV30
DNA: TGTGCCTGGAGTCAAGGGGGTAATGTTTACACCGGGGAGCTGTTTTTT
CDR3: CAWSQGGNVYTGELFF

J: TRBJ2-7
D: NA
size: NA
V: TRBV21-1
DNA: TGTGCCAGCAGCAAGAAGCTAACAAGGGTAACTAGCGGGATGAGCTACGAGCAGTACTTC
CDR3: CASSKKLTRVTSGMSYEQYF

J: TRBJ1-3
D: TRBD1
size: NA
V: TRBV6-5
DNA: TGTGCCAGCAGTTCAAGGGGGACAGTCTCTGGAAACACCATATATTTT
CDR3: CASSSRGTVSGNTIYF

J: TRBJ2-7
D: NA
size: NA
V: TRBV4-3
DNA: TGCGCCAGCAGCCAAACAGGGACGGGGACCGACTACGAGCAGTACTTC
CDR3: CASSQTGTGTDYEQYF

J: TRBJ2-1
D: NA
size: NA
V: TRBV5-1
DNA: TGCGCCAGCAGCCCCGGAGCTCACAATGAGCAGTTCTTC
CDR3: CASSPGAHNEQFF

J: TRBJ2-1
D: TRBD2
size: NA
V: TRBV5-1
DNA: TGCGCCAGCAGCTTGGGGACTAGCGGGAGGGAGCAGTTCTTC
CDR3: CASSLGTSGREQFF

J: TRBJ2-3
D: NA
size: NA
V: TRBV5-1
DNA: TGCGCCAGCAGCTCGAATCCGTCCCGGGACTTGGATACGCAGTATTTT
CDR3: CASSSNPSRDLDTQYF

J: TRBJ2-5
D: TRBD2
size: NA
V: TRBV7-3
DNA: TGTGCCAGCAGCTTAAGTGTTGCGGGAGGGCCTCAAGAGACCCAGTACTTC
CDR3: CASSLSVAGGPQETQYF

J: TRBJ2-5
D: TRBD1
size: NA
V: TRBV7-3
DNA: TGTGCCAGCAGCCAACAGGGGGCGCTCAGGGAGACCCAGTACTTC
CDR3: CASSQQGALRETQYF

J: TRBJ1-4
D: NA
size: NA
V: TRBV18
DNA: TGTGCCAGCTCACCTTCGAGGGATGAAAAACTGTTTTTT
CDR3: CASSPSRDEKLFF

J: TRBJ2-7
D: TRBD2
size: NA
V: TRBV30
DNA: TGTGCCTGGAGGCTAGCGGGAGGTCCCTACGAGCAGTACTTC
CDR3: CAWRLAGGPYEQYF

J: TRBJ2-1
D: NA
size: NA
V: TRBV11-3
DNA: TGTGCCAGCAGCTTACTCGGGAGCTACAATGAGCAGTTCTTC
CDR3: CASSLLGSYNEQFF

J: TRBJ2-7
D: TRBD1
size: NA
V: TRBV19
DNA: TGTGCCAGTAGCTCGGGTGGGACAGGGGCCTACGAGCAGTACTTC
CDR3: CASSSGGTGAYEQYF

J: TRBJ2-2
D: TRBD2
size: NA
V: TRBV24-1
DNA: TGTGCCACCCGACGGGACGGGAGGACCGGGGAGCTGTTTTTT
CDR3: CATRRDGRTGELFF

J: TRBJ2-3
D: NA
size: NA
V: TRBV28
DNA: TGTGCCAGCAGTGGACTGACTGGGTACACAGATACGCAGTATTTT
CDR3: CASSGLTGYTDTQYF

J: TRBJ1-2
D: TRBD1
size: NA
V: TRBV2
DNA: TGTGCCACAAAAAGGGACAGCTCTATAGATGGCTACACCTTC
CDR3: CATKRDSSIDGYTF

J: TRBJ2-1
D: TRBD2
size: NA
V: TRBV5-1
DNA: TGCGCCAGCAGCTTCTCCTGGACTAGCGGGAGTTTGGGGCAGTTCTTC
CDR3: CASSFSWTSGSLGQFF

J: TRBJ2-2
D: NA
size: NA
V: TRBV19
DNA: TGTGCCAGTAGTATAGGAGCGAAGAACACCGGGGAGCTGTTTTTT
CDR3: CASSIGAKNTGELFF

J: TRBJ1-1
D: NA
size: few
V: TRBV6-5
DNA: TGTGCCAGCAGTCGGTACACTGAAGCTTTCTTT
CDR3: CASSRYTEAFF

J: TRBJ2-1
D: TRBD2
size: once
V: TRBV19
DNA: TGTGCCAGTGGGATCCCGGGACTACGAGACAATGAGCAGTTCTTC
CDR3: CASGIPGLRDNEQFF

J: TRBJ1-1
D: TRBD1
size: NA
V: TRBV10-3
DNA: TGTGCCATCAGTCCCGACAGGGAAACTGAAGCTTTCTTT
CDR3: CAISPDRETEAFF

J: TRBJ2-3
D: NA
size: NA
V: TRBV5-8
DNA: TGTGCCAGCAACACTTATGGCGGGAAAACAGATACGCAGTATTTT
CDR3: CASNTYGGKTDTQYF

J: TRBJ2-7
D: TRBD1
size: NA
V: TRBV9
DNA: TGTGCCAGCAGCGTAGCCACCGGACAGGGGTTCGAGCAGTACTTC
CDR3: CASSVATGQGFEQYF

J: TRBJ1-5
D: TRBD1
size: NA
V: TRBV19
DNA: TGTGCCAGTACCCATGAGGGGGCTGGGTATAGCAATCAGCCCCAGCATTTT
CDR3: CASTHEGAGYSNQPQHF